Reported below is one T cell receptor (beta chain). Its antigen is as yet unknown. The data stem from a study of Tregs in tolerant kidney transplant recipients. Whole-study findings and limits: Tregs expanded with activated donor B cells seemed most donor-specific. This study did not directly address biological reproducibility.

Using immunoSEQ multiplex PCR, the repertoire was profiled, and TCRdb retains in-frame clones only, with some absent. The sample holds about 240,000 clones, 65% to 85% seen once. CD4+CD25+CD127- Tregs, CD4+CD25- non-Tregs, CD4 and CD8 cells were sorted. This CDR3 spans 13 amino acids. The V gene's germline CDR1 is SNHLY and CDR2 FYNNEI. Trimming stripped 6 bases from V and 2 bases from J, with 11 bases between. This receptor was identified in a human donor in good health. Sample: CD4+ T cells from blood. The chain is built from TRBV2 and TRBJ2-7, with D perhaps TRBD1 or TRBD2 (5 bases each). CDR3 sequence (DNA): TGTGCCAGCAGCGGGGACCAAGCCTACGAGCAGTACTTC. Translating gives CASSGDQAYEQYF.